This T cell receptor (beta chain) was recorded in a study of T cell changes during pregnancy in multiple sclerosis. Generated by immunoSEQ multiplex PCR, the TCRdb table keeps only in-frame clones and is missing some. The repertoire holds about 77,000 clones, with about 93% as singletons. This CDR3 contains 17 residues. V was pared by 7 bases and J by 2 bases, with 9 bases of the junction left unmatched. Germline CDR1 and CDR2: LNHDA and SQIVND (reference sequence). The rearrangement uses TRBV19 and TRBJ2-5, with 14 positions matching TRBD2. The sequenced sample was peripheral blood, obtained after pregnancy. This receptor was obtained from a female donor in good health, enrolled as a control in a pregnancy study. The CDR3 is CASKSGLAGEMQETQYF. CDR3 DNA sequence: TGTGCCAGTAAGTCGGGACTAGCGGGAGAGATGCAAGAGACCCAGTACTTC.